These 24 T cell receptor beta chains came from one sample sequenced in a study of T cells after yellow fever vaccination. TCRdb analysed the 5' RACE reads with MiXCR anew, one entry per CDR3 protein. Here the sample spans about 350,000 distinct CDR3 sequences, over 4% being singletons. This specimen consisted of PBMCs, obtained 5 days after the yellow fever booster vaccination. The receptors here all came from a young man who received the YFV17D yellow fever vaccine.

The chain is built from TRBV4-1 and TRBJ1-4, with D maybe TRBD1 (5 bases). With 1 base removed from V and 5 bases from J, the gap between germline ends came to 20 bases. The CDR3 has 18 amino acids. Germline values: CDR1 MGHRA, CDR2 YSYEKL. The CDR3 spells CASSQGLQGRGKNEKLFF. CDR3 coding DNA: TGCGCCAGCAGCCAAGGTCTCCAGGGACGGGGGAAAAATGAAAAACTGTTTTTT.

V usage is TRBV7-2 and J usage is TRBJ1-5; D is undetermined. Germline V gene lookup returns CDR1 SGHTA and CDR2 FQGNSA. V was cut by 7 bases and J by 7 bases, with 11 bases left in between. The CDR3 contains 12 residues. For the CDR3, the DNA is TGTGCCAGCAAACGCGGTAGCCAGCCCCAGCATTTT. Translating it yields CASKRGSQPQHF.

This clonotype was counted a few times. The V gene is TRBV18, the J gene TRBJ1-1; D is ambiguous. Trimming pared 5 bases from V and 3 bases from J, leaving 10 bases between. Germline V gene sequence: CDR1 KGHSH, CDR2 LQKENI. The CDR3 runs 13 residues. The CDR3 loop reads CASSGNPDTEAFF. As DNA, the CDR3 is TGTGCCAGCTCAGGAAACCCGGACACTGAAGCTTTCTTT.

This clonotype was counted at least ten times. The chain joins TRBV20-1 to TRBJ1-2; 9 bases map to TRBD1. There are 11 residues in the CDR3. V lost 6 bases, J lost 8 bases, and 4 bases stayed unmatched. Germline CDR1 and CDR2: DFQATT and SNEGSKA (reference sequence). The CDR3, as DNA: TGCAGTGCAGGACAGGGGTCAGGCTACACCTTC. Residues: CSAGQGSGYTF.

In this sample, this clonotype turned up a few times. The chain has TRBV12-3 or TRBV12-4 and TRBJ2-7; a possible D gene is TRBD2 (7 bases). Trimming cost V 3 bases and J 6 bases, with 12 bases left between them. This CDR3 is 13 amino acids long. The CDR3, as DNA: TGTGCCAGCAGTTTGGGGGGGCACGGCGAGCAGTACTTC. Amino acid sequence: CASSLGGHGEQYF.

The chain has TRBV27 and TRBJ2-5; perhaps TRBD1 as D (6 bases). Germline V gene sequence: CDR1 MNHEY, CDR2 SMNVEV (reference sequence). V shed 2 bases and J shed 3 bases, with 19 bases lying between them. CDR3 length equals 17 residues. CDR3 DNA sequence: TGTGCCAGCAGTTTAAGCGTCGGGGCAGGGGCCGAAGAGACCCAGTACTTC. Translated: CASSLSVGAGAEETQYF.

This chain links TRBV19 with TRBJ1-5; 9 bases align to TRBD1. This CDR3 spans 15 amino acids. Germline V gene lookup returns CDR1 LNHDA and CDR2 SQIVND (reference sequence). Unmatched junction bases numbered 9, after V lost 6 bases and J lost 6 bases. The CDR3: CASSRQGVVSQPQHF. In DNA form, the CDR3 reads TGTGCCAGTAGCCGACAGGGGGTAGTTAGTCAGCCCCAGCATTTT.

Only a few counts were recorded for this clonotype. This chain connects TRBV14 to TRBJ2-1; D is possibly TRBD2 (5 bases). Germline loops: CDR1 SGHDN, CDR2 FVKESK. The CDR3 consists of 15 residues. V was clipped by 1 base and J by 6 bases, with 13 bases between them. Written as DNA, the CDR3 is TGTGCCAGCAGCCAAGTCTATTTAGGAGGCAATGAGCAGTTCTTC. It translates to CASSQVYLGGNEQFF.

This clonotype appeared many times. The genes are TRBV7-8 and TRBJ2-1, with D tentatively TRBD1 or TRBD2 (7 bases each). CDR1 SGHVS and CDR2 FQNEAQ come from the germline V gene. V was shortened by 5 bases and J by 3 bases, with 11 bases between the two germline ends. The CDR3 loop spans 14 amino acids. This chain's CDR3 is CASSDREGYNEQFF. Written as DNA, the CDR3 is TGTGCCAGCAGCGACAGGGAGGGCTACAATGAGCAGTTCTTC.

This clonotype was seen only a few times. The chain recombines TRBV6-6 with TRBJ2-3; D is possibly TRBD1 or TRBD2 (5 bases each). CDR1 MNHNY and CDR2 SVGAGI come from the germline V gene (reference sequence). V was clipped by 9 bases and J by 0 bases, with 22 bases between them. CDR3 length: 17 amino acids. The DNA for the CDR3 is TGTGCCAGAAATCGTCCCCCCGGGACGCACAGCACAGATACGCAGTATTTT. Protein sequence: CARNRPPGTHSTDTQYF.

This clonotype has a handful of counts. The chain couples TRBV5-1 to TRBJ2-1; 7 bases match TRBD1. J lost 3 bases, V lost 1 base, and 10 bases had no gene match. The germline V gene encodes CDR1 SGHRS and CDR2 YFSETQ. This CDR3 is built from 17 residues. CDR3: CASSLSPTGINYNEQFF. In nucleotides, the CDR3 is TGCGCCAGCAGCTTGAGTCCGACAGGGATTAACTACAATGAGCAGTTCTTC.

The J gene is TRBJ1-2, the V gene TRBV27; D is uncertain. The CDR3 loop spans 11 amino acids. Germline V gene lookup returns CDR1 MNHEY and CDR2 SMNVEV (reference sequence). The germline V and J ends were trimmed by 6 bases and 1 base, with 3 bases remaining between them. CDR3 sequence reads: CASRSNYGYTF. Here the CDR3 DNA reads TGTGCCAGCAGGAGTAACTATGGCTACACCTTC.

The chain has TRBV10-3 and TRBJ2-1; 9 bases are shared with TRBD2. There are 20 residues in the CDR3. Losses at the gene ends were 0 bases for V and 8 bases for J; bases not matched to a gene: 20. In germline, CDR1 is ENHRY, CDR2 SYGVKD. The CDR3 protein is CAISESGVFGKAGGRHEQFF. The CDR3 DNA reads TGTGCCATCAGTGAGTCTGGGGTTTTTGGGAAAGCGGGGGGCAGACATGAGCAGTTCTTC.

V and J are TRBV10-3 and TRBJ2-3; 9 bases align to TRBD1. V lost 2 bases and J lost 5; bases outside the gene matches: 5. CDR1 is ENHRY and CDR2 is SYGVKD in the germline V gene. The CDR3 has 15 residues. This chain's CDR3 is CAISEEGQGKDTQYF. The CDR3 nucleotides read TGTGCCATCAGTGAGGAGGGACAGGGAAAAGATACGCAGTATTTT.

This clonotype was detected a few times. The J gene is TRBJ1-2, the V gene TRBV9; 10 positions match TRBD1. The CDR3 runs 13 residues. CDR1 and CDR2 (germline): SGDLS, YYNGEE. V shed 7 bases and J 5 bases; nucleotides not matched to a gene: 5. CDR3 bases: TGTGCCAGCGACCGGGACAGGGGTTATGGCTACACCTTC. Protein product: CASDRDRGYGYTF.

This clonotype was counted many times. The J gene is TRBJ1-4, the V gene TRBV5-1, with unresolved D. This CDR3 is built from 14 residues. Germline V CDR1 and CDR2: SGHRS, YFSETQ. V gave up 0 bases and J gave up 8 bases, with 11 bases separating them. CDR3 region: CASSLEGPGEKLFF. CDR3 coding DNA: TGCGCCAGCAGCTTGGAAGGGCCCGGGGAAAAACTGTTTTTT.

The chain has TRBV5-6 and TRBJ2-3; TRBD2 agrees at 11 bases. This CDR3 is 17 amino acids long. V was pared by 2 bases and J by 2 bases, with 7 bases of the junction left unmatched. Looked up from germline, CDR1 is SGHDT and CDR2 is YYEEEE. CDR3 in amino acids: CASSFFLAGGSTDTQYF. The DNA of the CDR3 is TGTGCCAGCAGCTTTTTTCTAGCGGGGGGTTCCACAGATACGCAGTATTTT.

The chain joins TRBV4-1 to TRBJ1-4, with D maybe TRBD1 (6 bases). This CDR3 has 14 residues. Looked up from germline, CDR1 is MGHRA and CDR2 is YSYEKL. The V and J ends lost 1 base and 6 bases respectively, with 9 bases between them. The DNA for the CDR3 is TGCGCCAGCAGCCAAGCAGGGGTTGATGAAAAACTGTTTTTT. Protein: CASSQAGVDEKLFF.

This clonotype occurred many times. The V and J genes are TRBV10-2 and TRBJ2-3, with D perhaps matching TRBD1 or TRBD2 (5 bases each). Germline V CDR1 and CDR2: WSHSY, SAAADI. The CDR3 is 16 amino acids. V gave up 3 bases and J gave up 1 base, with 14 bases separating them. DNA of the CDR3: TGCGCCAGCAGTGATTCGGGACCACCTCGCACAGATACGCAGTATTTT. This gives the protein CASSDSGPPRTDTQYF.

In its sample, this clonotype was seen many times. The chain carries TRBV7-2 and TRBJ1-6, with D unresolved. This CDR3 comprises 13 residues. Germline lookup yields CDR1 SGHTA and CDR2 FQGNSA. V lost 3 bases, J lost 8 bases, and 8 bases lay in between. CDR3 DNA: TGTGCCAGCAGCTTGGTGGGCTATTCACCCCTCCACTTT. Translation gives CASSLVGYSPLHF.

V gene TRBV4-2 combines with J gene TRBJ1-1; D uncertain. CDR3 length: 14 residues. Trimming took 2 bases from V and 0 from J, leaving 7 bases between them. CDR1 LGHNA and CDR2 YNFKEQ come from the germline V gene. This chain's CDR3 is CASSQSVMNTEAFF. The CDR3 bases are TGTGCCAGCAGCCAATCAGTTATGAACACTGAAGCTTTCTTT.

This clonotype was seen at least ten times. The rearrangement uses TRBV5-1 and TRBJ1-1; weak D call: TRBD1 (6 bases). Germline-derived CDR1 and CDR2 are SGHRS and YFSETQ. The CDR3 sequence is 13 residues long. V lost 0 bases and J lost 7, with 10 bases in between. DNA of the CDR3: TGCGCCAGCAGCTTGGGACAGGCGTTTGAAGCTTTCTTT. Residues: CASSLGQAFEAFF.

The chain is built from TRBV20-1 and TRBJ1-2; D unclear. CDR3 length: 15 amino acids. CDR1 is DFQATT, CDR2 SNEGSKA, per germline (reference sequence). V was shortened by 6 bases and J by 4 bases, with 21 bases between the two germline ends. The CDR3 DNA reads as TGCAGTGCAACAGAGAATACAGCAACTATCTATGGCTACACCTTC. This sequence encodes CSATENTATIYGYTF.

The chain couples TRBV12-3 or TRBV12-4 to TRBJ2-1, with 11 bases matching TRBD2. With 3 bases clipped from V and 3 bases from J, the junction kept 4 bases outside the gene matches. CDR3 length: 16 amino acids. The chain's CDR3 is CASSFSLAGGYNEQFF. In DNA form, the CDR3 reads TGTGCCAGCAGTTTCTCCCTAGCGGGGGGCTACAATGAGCAGTTCTTC.